This entry lists 27 T cell receptor beta chains sequenced from one sample in a study of response to subunit inactivated influenza vaccine. From the RT-PCR reads, TCRdb called clonotypes with MiXCR, one entry per CDR3 protein. The table shows about half a million distinct CDR3 sequences, with 6% to 9% occurring only once. Source: PBMCs from blood, taken less than 30 months after vaccination. The receptors originated from a man aged 50 to 75 who received an inactivated influenza vaccine.

This clonotype appeared a few times. The chain couples TRBV14 to TRBJ2-1; maybe TRBD1 (5 bases). Germline CDR1 SGHDN, CDR2 FVKESK. Trimming removed 2 bases from V and 7 bases from J, with 9 bases in between. The CDR3 is made up of 13 amino acids. The CDR3 is CASSQQGGNEQFF. The CDR3 nucleotides read TGTGCCAGCAGCCAACAGGGTGGGAATGAGCAGTTCTTC.

This clonotype was observed at least ten times. CDR3 loop: CASSYSLNTEAFF. CDR3 nucleotide sequence: TGTGCCAGCAGTTATTCGTTGAACACTGAAGCTTTCTTT. V gene TRBV12-3 or TRBV12-4 combines with J gene TRBJ1-1, with D unclear. This CDR3 is built from 13 residues. V lost 4 bases and J lost 0, with 6 bases in between.

V and J are TRBV5-5 and TRBJ2-5; maybe TRBD2 (6 bases). Germline V CDR1 and CDR2: SGHKS, YYEKEE (reference sequence). The CDR3 is 17 residues long. V dropped 10 bases and J dropped 0 bases, with 25 bases sitting between them. CDR3 region: CACCLAQRSGNQETQYF. In DNA form, the CDR3 reads TGTGCCTGCTGCTTGGCCCAGCGTAGCGGAAACCAAGAGACCCAGTACTTC.

The V call is TRBV7-8, the J call TRBJ2-2, with TRBD1 identical over 12 bases. The V segment lost 4 bases and the J segment 4 bases; nucleotides outside the gene matches: 16. CDR3 length: 20 amino acids. The germline gives CDR1 SGHVS, CDR2 FQNEAQ. In nucleotides, the CDR3 is TGTGCCAGCAGCTGGAGGTTTGGGACAGGGGGCTTTTACGGCACCGGGGAGCTGTTTTTT. Translation: CASSWRFGTGGFYGTGELFF.

The chain recombines TRBV12-3 or TRBV12-4 with TRBJ1-4; D not resolved. There are 17 residues in the CDR3. The germline V and J ends were trimmed by 4 bases and 1 base, with 16 bases remaining between them. The CDR3 loop reads CASSSGLSSGTNEKLFF. CDR3 nucleotide sequence: TGTGCCAGCAGTTCTGGGCTGAGTTCGGGAACTAATGAAAAACTGTTTTTT.

At least ten counts were recorded for this clonotype. V is TRBV29-1 and J is TRBJ1-2; D gene unclear. The CDR3 totals 12 residues. V was shortened by 2 bases and J by 5 bases, with 9 bases between the two germline ends. Germline V gene sequence: CDR1 SQVTM, CDR2 ANQGSEA. CDR3 loop: CSVEPVIYGYTF. The DNA for the CDR3 is TGCAGCGTTGAACCGGTGATTTATGGCTACACCTTC.

The chain joins TRBV6-2 or TRBV6-3 to TRBJ1-2, with D maybe TRBD1 (5 bases). Germline V gene sequence: CDR1 MNHEY, CDR2 SVGEGT. The CDR3 sequence is 14 residues long. Trimming removed 6 bases from V and 7 bases from J, with 18 bases in between. As DNA, the CDR3 is TGTGCCAGCAGCAGACCGGGACTGACATTTGGCTACACCTTC. Its translation is CASSRPGLTFGYTF.

The chain recombines TRBV20-1 with TRBJ2-1; 7 bases line up with TRBD1. J gave up 8 bases and V 6 bases, and 7 bases lay outside the gene matches. The CDR3 contains 12 residues. Germline CDR1 and CDR2: DFQATT and SNEGSKA (reference sequence). The CDR3 DNA reads as TGCAGTGCGCGGACAGGTTACGATGAGCAGTTCTTC. As protein: CSARTGYDEQFF.

J is TRBJ1-1 and V is TRBV3-1; 7 positions match TRBD1. Germline V gives CDR1 LGHDT, CDR2 YNNKEL (reference sequence). The CDR3 spans 16 residues. V was pared by 3 bases and J by 3 bases, with 10 bases of the junction left unmatched. The CDR3 nucleotides are TGTGCCAGCAGCCACGACCTGAATACAGGGGACACTGAAGCTTTCTTT. Its protein is CASSHDLNTGDTEAFF.

This clonotype was counted only a few times. The chain uses TRBV5-1 and TRBJ1-4; D possibly corresponds to TRBD1 (6 bases). CDR1 is SGHRS and CDR2 is YFSETQ in the germline V gene. The V end was cut by 0 bases, the J end by 5 bases, with 11 bases between. The CDR3 covers 15 residues. CDR3 DNA sequence: TGCGCCAGCAGCTTGGTTGGGGGCGCCAATGAAAAACTGTTTTTT. This sequence encodes CASSLVGGANEKLFF.

This clonotype came up a few times. The chain links TRBV5-5 to TRBJ2-7; D possibly corresponds to TRBD1 (6 bases). There are 16 residues in the CDR3. Trimming shortened V by 0 bases and J by 0 bases, and 13 bases separated the two germline ends. Germline values: CDR1 SGHKS, CDR2 YYEKEE (reference sequence). Written as DNA, the CDR3 is TGTGCCAGCAGCTTGGCTACGGGACAAGACTCCTACGAGCAGTACTTC. Encoded protein: CASSLATGQDSYEQYF.

This clonotype was counted at least ten times. This rearrangement joins TRBV30 to TRBJ1-1; 7 bases agree with TRBD1. This CDR3 comprises 15 residues. Germline V CDR1 and CDR2: GTSNPN, SVGIG (reference sequence). V was clipped by 4 bases and J by 6 bases; unmatched bases: 14. The CDR3 loop reads CAWTPGAGGMPEAFF. In DNA, the CDR3 is TGTGCCTGGACCCCTGGGGCAGGGGGTATGCCTGAAGCTTTCTTT.

Concerning this clonotype: One end of the junction fails to match germline, which may point to a read error. The chain is built from TRBV7-6 and TRBJ2-2; D may correspond to TRBD1 or TRBD2 (5 bases each). Germline V gene lookup returns CDR1 SGHVS and CDR2 FNYEAQ. The CDR3 totals 16 residues. The CDR3 loop reads CASSLASGRGTGEPFF. The CDR3 DNA reads as TGTGCCAGCAGCTTAGCGAGCGGACGGGGCACCGGGGAGCCGTTTTTT.

This clonotype was picked up a small number of times. This rearrangement joins TRBV29-1 to TRBJ1-6; 9 bases line up with TRBD1. The V and J ends lost 6 bases and 10 bases, in that order; junction bases with no gene match: 7. Germline V gives CDR1 SQVTM, CDR2 ANQGSEA. CDR3 length: 13 residues. The CDR3 sequence: CSVQGATGSPLHF. For the CDR3, the DNA is TGCAGCGTACAGGGGGCTACAGGGTCACCCCTCCACTTT.

This clonotype came up a few times. The chain joins TRBV20-1 to TRBJ2-1; weak D call: TRBD2 (6 bases). This CDR3 is built from 13 residues. Germline loops: CDR1 DFQATT, CDR2 SNEGSKA (reference sequence). The V end lost 3 bases, the J end lost 7 bases, and 13 bases lay between the germline ends. The CDR3 nucleotides are TGCAGTGCTAGGACCGGGAGTTTAAATGAGCAGTTCTTC. It encodes CSARTGSLNEQFF.

There are many counts of this clonotype. This chain uses TRBV15 with TRBJ2-4, with 8 positions matching TRBD1. This CDR3 is 16 amino acids long. The ends lost 2 bases at V and 2 bases at J; junction bases unmatched: 5. CDR1 and CDR2 from the germline V gene are LNHNV and YYDKDF (reference sequence). The CDR3 loop is CATSRYHRGSKNIQYF. Written as DNA, the CDR3 is TGTGCCACCAGCAGATATCACAGGGGGTCCAAAAACATTCAGTACTTC.

The CDR3 region has the DNA TGTGCCAGCAGAATCGGGACCAGCTACGAGCAGTACTTC. Translated: CASRIGTSYEQYF. V usage is TRBV28 and J usage is TRBJ2-7; D is tentatively TRBD1 or TRBD2 (5 bases each). Trimming removed 6 bases at V and 3 bases at J, with 12 bases between. The CDR3 has 13 amino acids. Germline lookup yields CDR1 MDHEN and CDR2 SYDVKM.

DNA of the CDR3: TGTGCCAGCAGCTTAGTAATTGGACAGGGAGAGGTCGAGCAGTTCTTC. This encodes CASSLVIGQGEVEQFF. This chain joins TRBV11-2 and TRBJ2-1, with 8 bases lining up with TRBD1. Germline trimming cut 1 base from V and 10 bases from J; bases unmatched to any gene: 12. The CDR3 has 16 residues. Germline lookup yields CDR1 SGHAT and CDR2 FQNNGV.

There are many counts of this clonotype. The rearrangement uses TRBV5-1 and TRBJ2-3, with D possibly matching TRBD1 (6 bases). The CDR3 loop spans 14 amino acids. Deletions cut 0 bases from V and 4 bases from J, with 9 bases between. Germline V gene sequence: CDR1 SGHRS, CDR2 YFSETQ. DNA for the CDR3: TGCGCCAGCAGCTTGGGCAGGGGCGCAGATACGCAGTATTTT. This encodes CASSLGRGADTQYF.

The genes are TRBV3-1 and TRBJ2-7; D possibly corresponds to TRBD2 (6 bases). This CDR3 is 15 amino acids long. The V end lost 4 bases, the J end lost 3 bases, and 16 bases lay between the germline ends. The germline CDR1 and CDR2 sequences are LGHDT and YNNKEL (reference sequence). CDR3 residues: CASSRLESGSYEQYF. CDR3 DNA: TGTGCCAGCAGCCGCCTCGAGTCCGGGAGCTACGAGCAGTACTTC.

This chain joins TRBV7-2 and TRBJ2-3; 8 bases match TRBD2. CDR3 size: 14 residues. Germline lookup yields CDR1 SGHTA and CDR2 FQGNSA. V lost 5 bases to trimming and J lost 4 bases; unmatched junction nucleotides: 5. The CDR3 is CASSEGLVADTQYF. The CDR3 nucleotides are TGTGCCAGCAGCGAGGGACTAGTCGCAGATACGCAGTATTTT.

This clonotype has just a few counts. The DNA for the CDR3 is TGTGCCAGCAGCTTAGCAGGGCTAGGGCCCCAGCATTTT. Translating it yields CASSLAGLGPQHF. The rearrangement links TRBV7-2 to TRBJ1-5, with D uncertain. Germline-derived CDR1 and CDR2 are SGHTA and FQGNSA. Between the trimmed V and J ends, which lost 0 bases and 9 bases, there was a span of 9 bases. CDR3 size: 13 residues.

The chain's CDR3 is CATSGGTSTSREQFF. Here the CDR3 DNA reads TGTGCCACCAGCGGCGGGACTAGTACGAGTCGAGAGCAGTTCTTC. J is TRBJ2-1 and V is TRBV24-1; 8 nucleotides match TRBD2. This CDR3 spans 15 amino acids. CDR1 and CDR2 (germline): KGHDR, SFDVKD. V shed 7 bases, J shed 10 bases, and the junction held 14 bases outside the gene matches.

This clonotype was seen a handful of times. The chain joins TRBV25-1 to TRBJ2-1, with D tentatively TRBD1 or TRBD2 (6 bases each). The CDR3 has 16 residues. Per the germline V gene, CDR1 is MGHDK and CDR2 is SYGVNS. V was cut by 3 bases and J by 1 base, with 13 bases left in between. CDR3 protein: CASSDRRGPSYNEQFF. The CDR3 DNA reads as TGTGCCAGCAGTGACCGACGGGGGCCTTCCTACAATGAGCAGTTCTTC.

Only a few counts were recorded for this clonotype. The CDR3 reads CSARSQASSYEQYF. CDR3 bases: TGCAGTGCTAGATCGCAGGCCAGCTCCTACGAGCAGTACTTC. The rearrangement joins TRBV20-1 to TRBJ2-7, with D unresolved. V lost 2 bases to trimming and J lost 0 bases, with 11 bases between them. Germline CDR1 and CDR2: DFQATT and SNEGSKA (reference sequence). The CDR3 is 14 amino acids.

This clonotype was counted only a few times. This chain uses TRBV7-8 with TRBJ2-3, with 9 bases aligning to TRBD2. Germline V gene sequence: CDR1 SGHVS, CDR2 FQNEAQ. Trimming took 4 bases from V and 7 from J; bases not matched to a gene: 3. The CDR3 contains 13 residues. The CDR3 region has the DNA TGTGCCAGCAGCTCGACTAGCGGCAATACGCAGTATTTT. It is translated as CASSSTSGNTQYF.

This clonotype has just a few counts. The chain recombines TRBV7-2 with TRBJ2-3, with 10 bases aligning to TRBD1. Germline-derived CDR1 and CDR2 are SGHTA and FQGNSA. The J segment lost 6 bases and the V segment lost 6 bases, leaving 9 bases of the junction unmatched. The CDR3 has 15 amino acids. The CDR3 sequence is CASRGTGAYFDTQYF. Written as DNA, the CDR3 is TGTGCCAGCAGGGGGACAGGGGCTTACTTCGATACGCAGTATTTT.